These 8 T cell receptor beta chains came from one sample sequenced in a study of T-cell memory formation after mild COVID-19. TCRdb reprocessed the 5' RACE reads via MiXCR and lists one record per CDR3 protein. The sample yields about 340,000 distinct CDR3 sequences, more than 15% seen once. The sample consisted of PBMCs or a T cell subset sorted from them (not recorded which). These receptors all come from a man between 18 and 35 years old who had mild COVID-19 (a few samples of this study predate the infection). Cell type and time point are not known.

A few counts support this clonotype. CDR3 sequence reads: CASSQALGREQFF. The CDR3 DNA reads as TGCGCCAGCAGCCAAGCCCTAGGGCGGGAGCAGTTCTTC. The V gene is TRBV4-3, the J gene TRBJ2-1; D gene ambiguous. CDR1 LGHNA and CDR2 YSLEER come from the germline V gene. Trimming took 1 base from V and 10 from J, leaving 11 bases between them. The CDR3 consists of 13 residues.

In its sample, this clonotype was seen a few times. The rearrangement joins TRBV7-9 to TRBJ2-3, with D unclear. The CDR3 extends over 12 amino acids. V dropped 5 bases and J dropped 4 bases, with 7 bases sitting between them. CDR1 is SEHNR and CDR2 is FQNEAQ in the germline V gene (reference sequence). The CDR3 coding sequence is TGTGCCAGCAGCCTTACTTCAGATACGCAGTATTTT. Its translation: CASSLTSDTQYF.

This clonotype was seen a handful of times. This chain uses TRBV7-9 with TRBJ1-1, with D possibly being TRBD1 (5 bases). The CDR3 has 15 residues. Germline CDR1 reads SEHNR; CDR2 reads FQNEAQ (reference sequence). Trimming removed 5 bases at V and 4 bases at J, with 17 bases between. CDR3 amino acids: CASSPIGREGTEAFF. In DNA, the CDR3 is TGTGCCAGCAGCCCTATCGGCAGGGAGGGCACTGAAGCTTTCTTT.

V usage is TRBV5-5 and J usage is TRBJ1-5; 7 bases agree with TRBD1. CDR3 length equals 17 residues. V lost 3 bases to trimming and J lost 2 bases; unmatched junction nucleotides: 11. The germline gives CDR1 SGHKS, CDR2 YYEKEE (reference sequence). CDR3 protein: CASSSRVQGLGNQPQHF. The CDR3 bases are TGTGCCAGCAGCTCCCGTGTACAGGGGTTGGGCAATCAGCCCCAGCATTTT. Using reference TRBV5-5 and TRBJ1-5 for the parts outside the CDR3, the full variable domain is DAGVTQSPTHLIKTRGQQVTLRCSPISGHKSVSWYQQVLGQGPQFIFQYYEKEERGRGNFPDRFSARQFPNYSSELNVNALLLGDSALYLCASSSRVQGLGNQPQHFGDGTRLSIL.

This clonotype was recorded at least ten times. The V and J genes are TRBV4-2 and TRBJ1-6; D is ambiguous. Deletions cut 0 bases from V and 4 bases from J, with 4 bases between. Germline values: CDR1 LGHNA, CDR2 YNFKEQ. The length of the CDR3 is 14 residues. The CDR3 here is CASSQDPYNSPLHF. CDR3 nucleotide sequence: TGTGCCAGCAGCCAAGACCCATATAATTCACCCCTCCACTTT.

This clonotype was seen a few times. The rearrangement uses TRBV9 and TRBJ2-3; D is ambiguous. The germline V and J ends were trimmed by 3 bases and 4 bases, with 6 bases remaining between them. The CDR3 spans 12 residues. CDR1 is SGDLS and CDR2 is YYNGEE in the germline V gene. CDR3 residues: CASSAYADTQYF. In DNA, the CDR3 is TGTGCCAGCAGCGCCTACGCAGATACGCAGTATTTT.

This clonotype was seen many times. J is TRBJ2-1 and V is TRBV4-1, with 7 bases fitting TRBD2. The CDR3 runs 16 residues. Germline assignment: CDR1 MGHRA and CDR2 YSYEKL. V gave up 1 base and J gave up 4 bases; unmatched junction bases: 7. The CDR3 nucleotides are TGCGCCAGCAGCCAAGCTACCAGCGGGGTTTACAATGAGCAGTTCTTC. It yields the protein CASSQATSGVYNEQFF.

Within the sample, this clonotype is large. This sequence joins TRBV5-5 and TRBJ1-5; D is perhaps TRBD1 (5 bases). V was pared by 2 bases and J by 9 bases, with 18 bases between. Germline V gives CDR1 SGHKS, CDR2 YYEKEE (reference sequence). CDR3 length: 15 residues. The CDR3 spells CASSLYRDSPRPQHF. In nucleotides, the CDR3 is TGTGCCAGCAGCTTATACCGGGACTCCCCCAGGCCCCAGCATTTT.